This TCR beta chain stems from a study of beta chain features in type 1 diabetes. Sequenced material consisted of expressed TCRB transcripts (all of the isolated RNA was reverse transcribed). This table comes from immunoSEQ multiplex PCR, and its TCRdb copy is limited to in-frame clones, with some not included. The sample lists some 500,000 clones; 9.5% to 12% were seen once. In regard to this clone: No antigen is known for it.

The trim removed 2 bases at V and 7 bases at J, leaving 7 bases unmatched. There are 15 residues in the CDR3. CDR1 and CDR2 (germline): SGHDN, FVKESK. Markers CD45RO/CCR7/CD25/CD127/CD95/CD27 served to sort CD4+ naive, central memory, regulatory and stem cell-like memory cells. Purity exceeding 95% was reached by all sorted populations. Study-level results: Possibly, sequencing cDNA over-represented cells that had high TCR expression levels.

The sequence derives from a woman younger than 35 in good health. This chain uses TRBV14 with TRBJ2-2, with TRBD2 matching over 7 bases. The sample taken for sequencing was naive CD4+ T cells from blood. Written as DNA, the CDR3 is TGTGCCAGCAGCCAACTAGCGGCTAGGGGCGGGGAGCTGTTTTTT. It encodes CASSQLAARGGELFF.